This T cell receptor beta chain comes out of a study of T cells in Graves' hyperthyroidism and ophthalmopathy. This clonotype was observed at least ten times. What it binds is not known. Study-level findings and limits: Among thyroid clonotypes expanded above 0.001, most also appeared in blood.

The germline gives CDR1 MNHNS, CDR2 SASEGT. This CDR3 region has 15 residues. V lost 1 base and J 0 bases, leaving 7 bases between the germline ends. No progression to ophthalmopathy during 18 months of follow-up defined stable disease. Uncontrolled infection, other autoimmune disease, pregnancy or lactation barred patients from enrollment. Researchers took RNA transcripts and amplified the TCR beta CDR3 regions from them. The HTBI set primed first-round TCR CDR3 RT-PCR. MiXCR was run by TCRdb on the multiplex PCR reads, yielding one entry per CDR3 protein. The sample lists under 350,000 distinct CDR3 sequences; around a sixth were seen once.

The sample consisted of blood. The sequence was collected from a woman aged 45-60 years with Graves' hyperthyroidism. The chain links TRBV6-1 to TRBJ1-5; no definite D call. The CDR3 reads CASSEDGYSNQPQHF. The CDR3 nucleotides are TGTGCCAGCAGTGAAGACGGGTATAGCAATCAGCCCCAGCATTTT.